This T cell receptor (beta chain) was recorded in a study of blood T cell repertoires in COVID-19 (dated by TCRdb to about 2020). For the study in its entirety: Collaborator samples came from the United States, Italy and Spain and covered acute and convalescent phases of COVID-19. The prospective study material was composed of cDNA or gDNA derived from T cells, B-cell-depleted T cells, or PBMCs. Subjects who had been exposed to COVID-19, were actively infected with it, or had recovered from it provided the deeply sampled blood TCRbeta repertoires that made up the dataset. A freely available public database, intended as a resource for researchers studying the immune response to SARS-CoV-2, is where the repertoires were released. The samples were drawn from two sources: the first 160 participants of the ongoing ImmuneRACE study, and about 1,300 subjects contributed by 6 global collaborators. Nearly every sample came with metadata listing a de-identified subject ID, COVID-19 status, age in years and sex. Where available, HLA class I and class II types were obtained from metadata supplied by the sample provider rather than from assay-based typing. The research as a whole found: Clinical and demographic metadata were provided uncurated, with the amount varying by source and participant.

TCRbeta CDR3 regions were amplified from genomic DNA using the immunoSEQ Assay, a bias-controlled multiplex PCR. Per the original workflow: The number of nucleated cells in each sample was estimated by amplification of reference gene primers within the assay. To quantify the absolute abundance of each unique TCRbeta CDR3 rearrangement, sequence reads were collapsed and filtered. For each sample, productive Simpson clonality was calculated by taking the square root of Simpson's diversity index across productive rearrangements. As stored in TCRdb, this immuneACCESS dataset retains in-frame rearrangements with V and J assigned. A fraction of the clones does not appear; measured against another copy, unresolved V genes explain less than half of the discrepancy, and the remainder lacks a known reason. V, J and clone size are taken as reported in that table, and D and trimming were inferred from the DNA itself. Counted in this sample were a few hundred thousand clones; around nine tenths of them appeared once. The ten largest clones represent around 9% of the sample.

With regard to this clone: The antigen it recognizes is unknown. Base-call qualities are not available, and no considerably larger clone is one nucleotide away.

Participants in the prospective study were enrolled through a virtual design, were aged about 18 to 100 years, and lived in 20 to 30 United States geographic areas. To assign participants to cohorts, the prospective study relied on clinical history that participants themselves reported in a screening survey and a study questionnaire. Recovered participants in ImmuneRACE Cohort 3 were defined by two consecutive negative NP/OP PCR tests, clearance by a healthcare professional, or resolution of symptoms. Each participant in the prospective study had whole blood, serum and a nasopharyngeal or oropharyngeal swab collected by mobile phlebotomists. Additional blood draws and questionnaires over an approximately two-month period could optionally be provided by prospective study participants. Blood samples from the prospective study were shipped frozen or at room temperature prior to DNA extraction. The clonotype comes from a woman in her thirties who had recovered from COVID-19. The sample was PBMCs or T cells enriched from blood (not recorded which).

Here is the DNA: TGTGCCAGCAGCTTAGCGGACTCTCTCAACTACGAGCAGTACTTC. Protein translation: CASSLADSLNYEQYF. The chain joins TRBV7-6 to TRBJ2-7, with TRBD2 perhaps the D gene, on 5 matching bases. V and J lose 0 bases and 3 bases, and a span of 12 bases separates them. The germline V gene encodes CDR1 SGHVS and CDR2 FNYEAQ. The CDR3 contains 15 residues, cysteine and phenylalanine counted. This entry keeps only the CDR3 DNA: 45 bases, framed from base 1.